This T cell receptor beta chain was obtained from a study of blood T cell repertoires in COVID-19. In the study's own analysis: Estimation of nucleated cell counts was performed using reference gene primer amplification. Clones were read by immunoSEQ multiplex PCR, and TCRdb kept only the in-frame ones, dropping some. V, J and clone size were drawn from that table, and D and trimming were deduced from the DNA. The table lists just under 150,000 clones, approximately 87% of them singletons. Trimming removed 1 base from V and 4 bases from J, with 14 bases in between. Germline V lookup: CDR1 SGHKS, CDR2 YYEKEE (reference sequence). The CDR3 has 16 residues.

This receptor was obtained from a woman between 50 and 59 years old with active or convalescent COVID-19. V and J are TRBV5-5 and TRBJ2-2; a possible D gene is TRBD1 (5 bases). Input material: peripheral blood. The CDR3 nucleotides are TGTGCCAGCAGCTTGTTCCAGGGCCTCGCCACCGGGGAGCTGTTTTTT. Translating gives CASSLFQGLATGELFF.